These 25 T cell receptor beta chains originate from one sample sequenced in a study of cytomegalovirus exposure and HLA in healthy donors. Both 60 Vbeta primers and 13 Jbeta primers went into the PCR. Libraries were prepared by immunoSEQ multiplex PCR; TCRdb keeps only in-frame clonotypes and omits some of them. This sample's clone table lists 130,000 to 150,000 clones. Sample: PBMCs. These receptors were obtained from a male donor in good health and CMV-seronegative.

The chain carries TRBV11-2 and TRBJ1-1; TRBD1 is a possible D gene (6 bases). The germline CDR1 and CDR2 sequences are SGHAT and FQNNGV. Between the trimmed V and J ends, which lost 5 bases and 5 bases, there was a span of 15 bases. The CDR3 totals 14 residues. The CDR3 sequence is CASSQRGGWTEAFF. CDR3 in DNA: TGTGCCAGCAGCCAAAGGGGGGGATGGACTGAAGCTTTCTTT.

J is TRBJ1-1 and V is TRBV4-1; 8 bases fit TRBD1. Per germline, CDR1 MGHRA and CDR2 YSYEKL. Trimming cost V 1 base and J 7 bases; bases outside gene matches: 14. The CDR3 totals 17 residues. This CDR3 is CASSQGYRDRSIIEAFF. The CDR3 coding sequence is TGCGCCAGCAGCCAAGGTTACCGGGACAGGTCTATTATTGAAGCTTTCTTT.

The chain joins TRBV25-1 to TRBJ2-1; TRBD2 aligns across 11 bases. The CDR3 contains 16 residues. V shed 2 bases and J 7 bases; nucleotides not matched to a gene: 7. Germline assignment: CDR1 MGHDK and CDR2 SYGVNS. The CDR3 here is CASSELAGGSRNEQFF. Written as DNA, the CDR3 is TGTGCCAGCAGTGAACTAGCGGGAGGATCGAGGAATGAGCAGTTCTTC.

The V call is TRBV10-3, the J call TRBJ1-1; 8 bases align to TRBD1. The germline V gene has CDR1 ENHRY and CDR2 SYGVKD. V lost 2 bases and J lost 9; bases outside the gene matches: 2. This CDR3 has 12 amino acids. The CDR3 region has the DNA TGTGCCATCAGTGAGGGACAGGGTAAAGCTTTCTTT. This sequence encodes CAISEGQGKAFF.

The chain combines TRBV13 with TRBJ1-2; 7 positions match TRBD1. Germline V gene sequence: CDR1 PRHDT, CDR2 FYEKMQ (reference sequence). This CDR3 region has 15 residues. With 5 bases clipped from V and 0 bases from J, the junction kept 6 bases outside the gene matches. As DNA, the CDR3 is TGTGCCAGCAGCGACAGGGACCGCCCTAACTATGGCTACACCTTC. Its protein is CASSDRDRPNYGYTF.

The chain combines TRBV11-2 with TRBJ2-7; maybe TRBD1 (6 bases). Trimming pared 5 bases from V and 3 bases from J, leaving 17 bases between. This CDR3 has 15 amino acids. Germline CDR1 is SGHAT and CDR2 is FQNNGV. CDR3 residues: CASSPDRPGNYEQYF. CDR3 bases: TGTGCCAGCAGCCCAGACAGGCCTGGTAACTACGAGCAGTACTTC.

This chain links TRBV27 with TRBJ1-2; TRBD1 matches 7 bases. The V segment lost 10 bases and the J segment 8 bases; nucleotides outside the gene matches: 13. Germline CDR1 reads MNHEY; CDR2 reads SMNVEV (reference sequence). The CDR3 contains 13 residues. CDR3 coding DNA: TGTGCCAACACTCGACAGGGAGGAATGGGCTACACCTTC. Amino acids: CANTRQGGMGYTF.

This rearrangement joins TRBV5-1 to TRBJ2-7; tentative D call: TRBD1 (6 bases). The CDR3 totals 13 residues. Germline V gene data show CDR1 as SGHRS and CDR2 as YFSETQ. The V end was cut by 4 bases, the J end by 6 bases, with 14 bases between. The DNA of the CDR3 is TGCGCCAGCAGCCTAGGACAGCCGTTCGAGCAGTACTTC. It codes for CASSLGQPFEQYF.

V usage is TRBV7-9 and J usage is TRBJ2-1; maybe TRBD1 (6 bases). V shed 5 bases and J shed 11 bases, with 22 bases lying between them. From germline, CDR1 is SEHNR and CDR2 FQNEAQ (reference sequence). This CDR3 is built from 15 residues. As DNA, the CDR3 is TGTGCCAGCAGCCGCGGACAGACCGGCCTAATTAAGCAGTTCTTC. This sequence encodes CASSRGQTGLIKQFF.

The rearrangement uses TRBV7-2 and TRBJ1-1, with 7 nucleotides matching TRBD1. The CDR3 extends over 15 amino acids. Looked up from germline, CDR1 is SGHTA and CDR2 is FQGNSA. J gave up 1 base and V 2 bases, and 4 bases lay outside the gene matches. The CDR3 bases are TGTGCCAGCAGCTTATCGGGACAGACGAACACTGAAGCTTTCTTT. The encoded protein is CASSLSGQTNTEAFF.

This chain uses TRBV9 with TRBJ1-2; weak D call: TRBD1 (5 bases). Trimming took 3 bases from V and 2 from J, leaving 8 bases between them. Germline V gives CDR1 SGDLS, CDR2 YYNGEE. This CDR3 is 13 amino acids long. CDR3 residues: CASSGGVNYGYTF. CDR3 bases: TGTGCCAGCAGCGGGGGGGTGAACTATGGCTACACCTTC.

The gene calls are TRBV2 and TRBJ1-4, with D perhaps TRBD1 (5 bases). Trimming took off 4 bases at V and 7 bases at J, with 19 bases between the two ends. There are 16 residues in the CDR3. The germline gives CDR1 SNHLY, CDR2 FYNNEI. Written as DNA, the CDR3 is TGTGCCAGCAGTGCGTTTGGGGCCGATAGGGGTGAAAAACTGTTTTTT. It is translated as CASSAFGADRGEKLFF.

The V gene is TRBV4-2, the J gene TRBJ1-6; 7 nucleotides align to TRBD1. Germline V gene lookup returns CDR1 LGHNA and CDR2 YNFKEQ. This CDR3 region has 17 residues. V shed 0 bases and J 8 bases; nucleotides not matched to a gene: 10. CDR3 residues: CASSQDLRQGNDSPLHF. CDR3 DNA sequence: TGTGCCAGCAGCCAAGATCTTAGACAGGGTAATGATTCACCCCTCCACTTT.

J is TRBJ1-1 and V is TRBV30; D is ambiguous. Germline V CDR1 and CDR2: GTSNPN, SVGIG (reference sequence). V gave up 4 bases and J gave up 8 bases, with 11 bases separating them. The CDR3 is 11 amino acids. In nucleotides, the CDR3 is TGTGCCTGGACTCAAGCCGTGGAAGCTTTCTTT. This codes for CAWTQAVEAFF.

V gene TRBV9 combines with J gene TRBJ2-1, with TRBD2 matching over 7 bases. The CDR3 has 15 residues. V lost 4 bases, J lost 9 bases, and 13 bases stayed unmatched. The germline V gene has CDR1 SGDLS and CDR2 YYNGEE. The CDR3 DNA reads TGTGCCAGCAGCCCGCGACTAGCTGGTTGGCCTGAGCAGTTCTTC. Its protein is CASSPRLAGWPEQFF.

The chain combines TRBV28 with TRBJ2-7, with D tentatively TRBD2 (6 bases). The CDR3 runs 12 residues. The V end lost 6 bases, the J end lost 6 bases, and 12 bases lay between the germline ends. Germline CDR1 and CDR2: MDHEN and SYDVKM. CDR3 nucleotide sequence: TGTGCCAGCAGGGGGGGATTAGGCGAGCAGTACTTC. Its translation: CASRGGLGEQYF.

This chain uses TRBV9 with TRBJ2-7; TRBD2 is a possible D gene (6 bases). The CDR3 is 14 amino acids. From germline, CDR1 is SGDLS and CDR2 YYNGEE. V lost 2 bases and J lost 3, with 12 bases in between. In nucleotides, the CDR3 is TGTGCCAGCAGCGTCTCGGGACTGAACTACGAGCAGTACTTC. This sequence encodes CASSVSGLNYEQYF. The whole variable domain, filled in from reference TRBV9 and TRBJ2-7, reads DSGVTQTPKHLITATGQRVTLRCSPRSGDLSVYWYQQSLDQGLQFLIQYYNGEERAKGNILERFSAQQFPDLHSELNLSSLELGDSALYFCASSVSGLNYEQYFGPGTRLTVT.

The CDR3 region is CASTGGGNEQFF. CDR3 sequence (DNA): TGTGCCAGTACAGGGGGCGGAAATGAGCAGTTCTTC. This chain uses TRBV9 with TRBJ2-1, with 9 bases identical to TRBD1. The germline gives CDR1 SGDLS, CDR2 YYNGEE. CDR3 length: 12 amino acids. Trimming took 8 bases from V and 7 from J; bases not matched to a gene: 4.

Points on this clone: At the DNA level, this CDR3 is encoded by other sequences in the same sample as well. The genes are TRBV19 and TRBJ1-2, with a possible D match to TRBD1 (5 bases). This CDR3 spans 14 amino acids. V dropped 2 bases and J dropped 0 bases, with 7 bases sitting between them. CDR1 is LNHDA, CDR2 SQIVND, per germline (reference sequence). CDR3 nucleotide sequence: TGTGCCAGTAGTATACGACAGACTAACTATGGCTACACCTTC. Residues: CASSIRQTNYGYTF.

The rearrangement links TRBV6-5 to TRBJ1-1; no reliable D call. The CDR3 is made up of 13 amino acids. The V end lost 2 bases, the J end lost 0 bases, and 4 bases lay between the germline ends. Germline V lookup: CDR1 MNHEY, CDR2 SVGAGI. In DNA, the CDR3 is TGTGCCAGCAGTTACGAGGTGAACACTGAAGCTTTCTTT. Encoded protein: CASSYEVNTEAFF.

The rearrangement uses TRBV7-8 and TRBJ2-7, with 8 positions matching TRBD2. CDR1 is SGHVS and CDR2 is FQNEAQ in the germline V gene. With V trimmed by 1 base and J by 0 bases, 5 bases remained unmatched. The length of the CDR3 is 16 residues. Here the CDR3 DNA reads TGTGCCAGCAGCTTAGGCGGGGGGCCTGTCTCCTACGAGCAGTACTTC. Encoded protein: CASSLGGGPVSYEQYF.

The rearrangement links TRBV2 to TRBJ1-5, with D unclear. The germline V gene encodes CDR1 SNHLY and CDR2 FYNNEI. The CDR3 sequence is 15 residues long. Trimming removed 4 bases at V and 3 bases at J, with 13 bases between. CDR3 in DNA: TGTGCCAGCAGTGGGCACCAGATATACAATCAGCCCCAGCATTTT. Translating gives CASSGHQIYNQPQHF.

Here the CDR3 reads CASSLALTGSGNTIYF. Here the CDR3 DNA reads TGTGCCAGCAGCTTAGCGCTGACAGGGTCTGGAAACACCATATATTTT. The rearrangement joins TRBV7-8 to TRBJ1-3; 7 nucleotides agree with TRBD1. Trimming removed 0 bases from V and 1 base from J; junction bases left unmatched: 3. The CDR3 runs 16 residues. Germline V gene sequence: CDR1 SGHVS, CDR2 FQNEAQ.

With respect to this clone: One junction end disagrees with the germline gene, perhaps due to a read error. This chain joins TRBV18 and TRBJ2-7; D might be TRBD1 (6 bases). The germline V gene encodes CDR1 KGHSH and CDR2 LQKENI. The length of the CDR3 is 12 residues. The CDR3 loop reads CAGSRNRVEQYF. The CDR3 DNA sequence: TGTGCCGGCTCACGGAACAGGGTTGAGCAGTACTTC.

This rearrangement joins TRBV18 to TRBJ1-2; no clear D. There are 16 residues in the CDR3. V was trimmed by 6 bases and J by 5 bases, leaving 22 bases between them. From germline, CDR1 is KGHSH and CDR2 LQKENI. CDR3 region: CASSLPDGGLPYGYTF. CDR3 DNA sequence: TGTGCCAGCTCCCTCCCTGACGGCGGCCTACCTTATGGCTACACCTTC.